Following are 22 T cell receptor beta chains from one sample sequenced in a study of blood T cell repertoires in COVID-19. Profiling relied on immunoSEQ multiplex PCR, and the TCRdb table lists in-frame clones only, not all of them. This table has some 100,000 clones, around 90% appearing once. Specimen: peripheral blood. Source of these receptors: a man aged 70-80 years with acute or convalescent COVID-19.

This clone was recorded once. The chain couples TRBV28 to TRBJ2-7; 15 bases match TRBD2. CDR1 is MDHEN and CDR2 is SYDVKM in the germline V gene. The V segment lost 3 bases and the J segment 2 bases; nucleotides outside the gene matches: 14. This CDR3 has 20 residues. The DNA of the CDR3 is TGTGCCAGCAGTTTCGGGGTCGGACTAGCGGGAGGGCCTGGCCCCTACGAGCAGTACTTC. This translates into CASSFGVGLAGGPGPYEQYF.

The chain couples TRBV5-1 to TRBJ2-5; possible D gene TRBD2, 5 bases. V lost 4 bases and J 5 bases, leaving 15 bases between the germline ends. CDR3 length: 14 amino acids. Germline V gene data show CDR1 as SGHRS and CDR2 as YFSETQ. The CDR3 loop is CASSPTRGGETQYF. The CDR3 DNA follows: TGCGCCAGCAGCCCCACTAGAGGCGGGGAGACCCAGTACTTC.

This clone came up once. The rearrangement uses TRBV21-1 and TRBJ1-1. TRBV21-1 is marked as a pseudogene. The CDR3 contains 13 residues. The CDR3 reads CASSKGVDTEAFF. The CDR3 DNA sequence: TGTGCCAGCAGCAAAGGAGTGGACACTGAAGCTTTCTTT.

The CDR3 bases are TGTGCCAGCAGTGAGATTAGCGGGTACAATGAGCAGTTCTTC. Translated: CASSEISGYNEQFF. This sequence joins TRBV2 and TRBJ2-1, with TRBD2 identical over 7 bases. CDR1 is SNHLY, CDR2 FYNNEI, per germline. This CDR3 has 14 amino acids. J gave up 4 bases and V 3 bases, and 3 bases lay outside the gene matches.

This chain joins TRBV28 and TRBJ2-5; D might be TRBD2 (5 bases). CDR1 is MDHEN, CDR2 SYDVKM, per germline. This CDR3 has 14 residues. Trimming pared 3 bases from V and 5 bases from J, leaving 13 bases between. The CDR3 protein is CASSFSGVEETQYF. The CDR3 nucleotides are TGTGCCAGCAGTTTTTCCGGGGTGGAGGAGACCCAGTACTTC.

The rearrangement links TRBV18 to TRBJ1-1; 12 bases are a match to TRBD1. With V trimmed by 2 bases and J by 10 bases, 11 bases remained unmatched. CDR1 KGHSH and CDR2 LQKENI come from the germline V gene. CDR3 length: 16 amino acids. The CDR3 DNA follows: TGTGCCAGCTCACCAAGGGACCCCGGGACAGGGGGCTTAGCTTTCTTT. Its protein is CASSPRDPGTGGLAFF.

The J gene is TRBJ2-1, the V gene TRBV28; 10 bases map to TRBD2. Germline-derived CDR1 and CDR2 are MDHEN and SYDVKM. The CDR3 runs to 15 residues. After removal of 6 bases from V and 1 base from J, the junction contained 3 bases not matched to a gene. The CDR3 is CASRVLAGSYNEQFF. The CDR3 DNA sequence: TGTGCCAGCAGAGTACTAGCGGGGTCCTACAATGAGCAGTTCTTC.

The DNA for the CDR3 is TGTGCCAGCAGCTCACCCCTAGCGGACACAGATACGCAGTATTTT. Translating gives CASSSPLADTDTQYF. V gene TRBV7-9 combines with J gene TRBJ2-3; 7 bases align to TRBD2. This CDR3 has 15 residues. The V gene's germline CDR1 is SEHNR and CDR2 FQNEAQ (reference sequence). The V segment lost 4 bases and the J segment 2 bases; nucleotides outside the gene matches: 6.

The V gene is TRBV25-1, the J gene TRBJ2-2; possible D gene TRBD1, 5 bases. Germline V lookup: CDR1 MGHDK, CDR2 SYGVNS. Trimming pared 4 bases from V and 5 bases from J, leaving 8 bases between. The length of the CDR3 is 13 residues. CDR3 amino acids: CASSVRVTGELFF. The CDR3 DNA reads TGTGCCAGCAGTGTCAGGGTGACCGGGGAGCTGTTTTTT.

The CDR3 here is CASSPSTSGRTDTQYF. The DNA of the CDR3 is TGTGCCAGCAGTCCCTCGACTAGCGGGAGAACAGATACGCAGTATTTT. The chain combines TRBV7-9 with TRBJ2-3; 12 bases align to TRBD2. V lost 6 bases and J lost 3; bases outside the gene matches: 7. The germline gives CDR1 SEHNR, CDR2 FQNEAQ (reference sequence). The CDR3 length is 16 residues.

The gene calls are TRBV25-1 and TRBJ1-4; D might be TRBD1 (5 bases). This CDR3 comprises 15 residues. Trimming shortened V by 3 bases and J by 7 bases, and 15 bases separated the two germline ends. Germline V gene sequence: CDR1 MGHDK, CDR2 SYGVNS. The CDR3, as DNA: TGTGCCAGCAGTGAGCCTCGGGGGGTTGCTGAAAAACTGTTTTTT. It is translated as CASSEPRGVAEKLFF.

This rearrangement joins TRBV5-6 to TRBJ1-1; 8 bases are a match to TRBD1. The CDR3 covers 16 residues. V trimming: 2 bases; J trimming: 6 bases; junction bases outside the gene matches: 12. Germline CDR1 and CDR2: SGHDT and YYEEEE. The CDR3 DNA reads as TGTGCCAGCAGCTTACAGATCAGGGGGCGCATCGCTGAAGCTTTCTTT. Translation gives CASSLQIRGRIAEAFF.

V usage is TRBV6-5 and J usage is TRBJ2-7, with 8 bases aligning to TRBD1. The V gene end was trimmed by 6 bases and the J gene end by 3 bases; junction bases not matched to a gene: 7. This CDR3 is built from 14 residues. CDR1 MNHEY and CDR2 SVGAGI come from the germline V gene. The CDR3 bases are TGTGCCAGCAGCCGGACAGGGAGCGGCTACGAGCAGTACTTC. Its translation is CASSRTGSGYEQYF.

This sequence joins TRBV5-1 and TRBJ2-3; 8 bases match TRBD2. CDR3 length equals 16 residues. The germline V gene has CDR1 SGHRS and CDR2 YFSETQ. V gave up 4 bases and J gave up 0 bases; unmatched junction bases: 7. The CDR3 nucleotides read TGCGCCAGCAGCCCGGGACTAGTCGGTAGCACAGATACGCAGTATTTT. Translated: CASSPGLVGSTDTQYF.

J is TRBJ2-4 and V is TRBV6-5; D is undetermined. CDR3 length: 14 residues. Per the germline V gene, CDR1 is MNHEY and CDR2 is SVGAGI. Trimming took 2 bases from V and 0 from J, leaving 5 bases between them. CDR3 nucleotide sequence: TGTGCCAGCAGTTACGGCCTAGCCAAAAACATTCAGTACTTC. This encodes CASSYGLAKNIQYF.

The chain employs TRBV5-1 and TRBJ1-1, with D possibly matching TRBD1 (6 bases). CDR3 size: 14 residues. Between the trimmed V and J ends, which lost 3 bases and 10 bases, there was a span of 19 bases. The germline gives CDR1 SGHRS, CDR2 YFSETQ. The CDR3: CASSSSQQGLGAFF. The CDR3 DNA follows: TGCGCCAGCAGCTCCTCCCAACAGGGTCTCGGAGCTTTCTTT.

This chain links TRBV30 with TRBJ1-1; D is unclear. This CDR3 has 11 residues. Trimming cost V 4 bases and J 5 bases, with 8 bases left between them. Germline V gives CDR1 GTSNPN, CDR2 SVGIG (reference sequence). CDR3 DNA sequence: TGTGCCTGGACGTCACAGACTGAAGCTTTCTTT. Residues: CAWTSQTEAFF.

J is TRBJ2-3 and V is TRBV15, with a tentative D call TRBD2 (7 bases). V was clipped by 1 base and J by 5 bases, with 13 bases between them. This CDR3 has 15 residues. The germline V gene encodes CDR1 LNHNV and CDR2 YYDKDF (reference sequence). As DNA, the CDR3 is TGTGCCACCAGCAGAGTAGAGGGAGGGGGAGATACGCAGTATTTT. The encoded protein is CATSRVEGGGDTQYF.

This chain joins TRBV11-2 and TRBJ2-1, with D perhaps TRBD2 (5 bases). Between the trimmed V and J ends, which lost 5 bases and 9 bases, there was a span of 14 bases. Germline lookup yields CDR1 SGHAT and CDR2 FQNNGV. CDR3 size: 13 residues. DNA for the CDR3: TGTGCCAGCAGCGAACGGCCCGAGGGTGAGCAGTTCTTC. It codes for CASSERPEGEQFF.

CDR3 sequence (DNA): TGTGCCAGCAGCCTTATCCCGGGACAGGGGGGCGGGGAGCTGTTTTTT. Protein: CASSLIPGQGGGELFF. This chain connects TRBV7-3 to TRBJ2-2; 11 bases fit TRBD1. Germline CDR1 and CDR2: SGHTA and FQGTGA. V trimming: 5 bases; J trimming: 7 bases; junction bases outside the gene matches: 9. The CDR3 extends over 16 amino acids.

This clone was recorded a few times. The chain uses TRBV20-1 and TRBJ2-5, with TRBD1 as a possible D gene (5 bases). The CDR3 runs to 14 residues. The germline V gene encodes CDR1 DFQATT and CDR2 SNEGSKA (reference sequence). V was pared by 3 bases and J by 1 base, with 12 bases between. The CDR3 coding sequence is TGCAGTGCTAGTGTGGGGCTCGCCCAAGAGACCCAGTACTTC. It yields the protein CSASVGLAQETQYF.

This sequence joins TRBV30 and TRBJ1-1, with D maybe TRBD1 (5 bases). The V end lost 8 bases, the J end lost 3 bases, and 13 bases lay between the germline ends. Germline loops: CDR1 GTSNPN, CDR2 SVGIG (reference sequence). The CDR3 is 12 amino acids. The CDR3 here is CAPRAGDTEAFF. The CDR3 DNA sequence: TGTGCCCCTCGGGCGGGGGACACTGAAGCTTTCTTT.